The 9 T cell receptor beta chains in this list originate from one sample, sequenced in a study of OX40 agonist ivuxolimab in advanced cancers. This table comes from immunoSEQ multiplex PCR, and its TCRdb copy is limited to in-frame clones, with some not included. The sample holds tens of thousands of clones, around 94% seen once. The material was CD4+ or CD8+ T cells sorted from blood, obtained in a trial of the OX40 agonist ivuxolimab. These receptors all stem from an adult with an advanced solid tumor such as melanoma, head and neck, liver or kidney cancer.

Written as DNA, the CDR3 is TGTGCCAGCACAACCGGAGGACAAGCTTTCTTT. This translates into CASTTGGQAFF. The chain combines TRBV28 with TRBJ1-1; D not resolved. There are 11 residues in the CDR3. V was cut by 7 bases and J by 9 bases, with 12 bases left in between. CDR1 is MDHEN, CDR2 SYDVKM, per germline.

The chain uses TRBV28 and TRBJ2-2, with a tentative D call TRBD2 (5 bases). The CDR3 is 13 amino acids. Germline CDR1 reads MDHEN; CDR2 reads SYDVKM. Trimming removed 4 bases from V and 4 bases from J, with 7 bases in between. The CDR3 here is CASSWRATGELFF. CDR3 in DNA: TGTGCCAGCAGTTGGCGGGCCACCGGGGAGCTGTTTTTT.

V usage is TRBV6-1 and J usage is TRBJ2-7, with D possibly TRBD2 on 5 matching bases. Per germline, CDR1 MNHNS and CDR2 SASEGT. This CDR3 region has 10 residues. The ends were cut back, 4 bases at V and 7 bases at J, with 5 bases in the middle. The CDR3 DNA sequence: TGTGCCAGCAGTGCGGGGGAGCAGTACTTC. Its translation is CASSAGEQYF.

The chain employs TRBV5-4 and TRBJ2-5; 8 bases line up with TRBD2. Looked up from germline, CDR1 is SGHNT and CDR2 is YYREEE (reference sequence). This CDR3 has 13 amino acids. V shed 6 bases and J 3 bases; nucleotides not matched to a gene: 4. The CDR3 sequence is CASNQAGEETQYF. For the CDR3, the DNA is TGTGCCAGCAACCAAGCGGGAGAAGAGACCCAGTACTTC. Combining the CDR3 with reference TRBV5-4 and TRBJ2-5 gives the whole variable domain ETGVTQSPTHLIKTRGQQVTLRCSSQSGHNTVSWYQQALGQGPQFIFQYYREEENGRGNFPPRFSGLQFPNYSSELNVNALELDDSALYLCASNQAGEETQYFGPGTRLLVL.

The rearrangement uses TRBV4-1 and TRBJ2-6, with D uncertain. V was clipped by 0 bases and J by 0 bases, with 6 bases between them. Per germline, CDR1 MGHRA and CDR2 YSYEKL. The CDR3 runs 16 residues. The CDR3 spells CASSQDEVSGANVLTF. The DNA of the CDR3 is TGCGCCAGCAGCCAAGATGAGGTCTCTGGGGCCAACGTCCTGACTTTC.

V is TRBV5-4 and J is TRBJ2-1; TRBD2 aligns across 11 bases. The germline V gene has CDR1 SGHNT and CDR2 YYREEE (reference sequence). The CDR3 runs to 14 residues. V gave up 5 bases and J gave up 9 bases; unmatched junction bases: 7. The CDR3 nucleotides are TGTGCCAGCAGATCCGGGACTAGCGGCCTTGAGCAGTTCTTC. Translated: CASRSGTSGLEQFF. Based on the CDR3 plus reference TRBV5-4 and TRBJ2-1, the full variable domain is ETGVTQSPTHLIKTRGQQVTLRCSSQSGHNTVSWYQQALGQGPQFIFQYYREEENGRGNFPPRFSGLQFPNYSSELNVNALELDDSALYLCASRSGTSGLEQFFGPGTRLTVL.

This chain connects TRBV6-6 to TRBJ2-1, with TRBD2 as a possible D gene (6 bases). Germline V lookup: CDR1 MNHNY, CDR2 SVGAGI (reference sequence). V gave up 5 bases and J gave up 3 bases, with 17 bases separating them. CDR3 size: 16 residues. DNA of the CDR3: TGTGCCAGCAGTCACGCTGCGGGGTTGGGCTACAATGAGCAGTTCTTC. Translating it yields CASSHAAGLGYNEQFF.

In this sample, this clone turned up a few times. The chain links TRBV27 to TRBJ1-6; 9 bases map to TRBD1. V shed 3 bases and J 7 bases; nucleotides not matched to a gene: 4. Germline-derived CDR1 and CDR2 are MNHEY and SMNVEV (reference sequence). The length of the CDR3 is 15 residues. This chain's CDR3 is CASSFSQGANSPLHF. CDR3 DNA: TGTGCCAGCAGTTTCTCACAGGGGGCGAATTCACCCCTCCACTTT.

The chain joins TRBV19 to TRBJ1-1; the D gene is possibly TRBD1 (5 bases). Germline assignment: CDR1 LNHDA and CDR2 SQIVND (reference sequence). The length of the CDR3 is 12 residues. V lost 5 bases to trimming and J lost 10 bases, with 14 bases between them. CDR3 bases: TGTGCCAGTAGTGAGGCGGGGGGTTCAGCTTTCTTT. Translating it yields CASSEAGGSAFF.